This TCR beta chain originates from a study of cytomegalovirus exposure and HLA in healthy donors. Trimming stripped 3 bases from V and 3 bases from J, with 9 bases between. The CDR3 extends over 14 amino acids. Germline CDR1 is KGHSH and CDR2 is LQKENI. PCR used 60 Vbeta primers and 13 Jbeta primers. Data came from immunoSEQ multiplex PCR; TCRdb stores just in-frame clones and leaves some out. The sample lists more than 70,000 clones, approximately 83% seen once, with about 3% in the top ten. General observations from the study: A missense variant in DCLRE1C was later tied to TCR beta V- and J-gene trimming. Upon later analysis, HLA-associated TCR beta chains proved more clonally expanded than other, equally common chains. For cytomegalovirus status, the classifier reportedly gave diagnoses with high specificity and sensitivity. Available immune exposure information covered CMV serostatus only.

Turning to this clone: Its antigen is undetermined.

J is TRBJ1-5 and V is TRBV18, with D perhaps TRBD1 (6 bases). This sequence originates from a man aged 40-49 years in good health and CMV-seronegative. Sequencing was carried out using PBMCs. CDR3 DNA: TGTGCCAGCTCACCTACAGGGCTCAATCAGCCCCAGCATTTT. Protein product: CASSPTGLNQPQHF.